These 31 T cell receptor beta chains came from one sample sequenced in a study of cytomegalovirus exposure and HLA in healthy donors. With 60 Vbeta and 13 Jbeta primers, the PCR was carried out. Data came from immunoSEQ multiplex PCR; TCRdb stores just in-frame clones and leaves some out. The repertoire holds over 70,000 clones, approximately 80% seen once, with roughly 3.5% in the top ten. The source material was PBMCs. All receptors derive from a man aged 25-45 years in good health and CMV-seronegative.

This chain joins TRBV28 and TRBJ1-1; 7 bases align to TRBD1. Germline V gene sequence: CDR1 MDHEN, CDR2 SYDVKM. Unmatched junction bases numbered 6, after V lost 7 bases and J lost 4 bases. CDR3 length: 13 amino acids. The CDR3 here is CASNSGGFTEAFF. CDR3 nucleotides: TGTGCCAGCAATTCAGGGGGTTTCACTGAAGCTTTCTTT. The full variable domain, completed using reference TRBV28 and TRBJ1-1, is DVKVTQSSRYLVKRTGEKVFLECVQDMDHENMFWYRQDPGLGLRLIYFSYDVKMKEKGDIPEGYSVSREKKERFSLILESASTNQTSMYLCASNSGGFTEAFFGQGTRLTVV.

V and J are TRBV4-1 and TRBJ1-5, with 7 bases aligning to TRBD1. Germline-derived CDR1 and CDR2 are MGHRA and YSYEKL. The CDR3 loop spans 15 amino acids. J lost 2 bases, V lost 6 bases, and 7 bases had no gene match. CDR3: CASRAQGEGNQPQHF. Here the CDR3 DNA reads TGCGCCAGCAGGGCCCAGGGGGAGGGCAATCAGCCCCAGCATTTT.

This clone was detected only a few times. This chain uses TRBV11-2 with TRBJ1-1; 7 nucleotides align to TRBD1. This CDR3 contains 16 residues. V was pared by 5 bases and J by 0 bases, with 9 bases of the junction left unmatched. In germline, CDR1 is SGHAT, CDR2 FQNNGV. This chain's CDR3 is CASSQRQGAMNTEAFF. The DNA of the CDR3 is TGTGCCAGCAGCCAACGACAGGGTGCCATGAACACTGAAGCTTTCTTT.

The V call is TRBV4-1, the J call TRBJ1-5, with D unclear. CDR3 size: 15 residues. Trimming stripped 0 bases from V and 6 bases from J, with 12 bases between. Germline CDR1 MGHRA, CDR2 YSYEKL. CDR3 protein: CASSQDRGLGQPQHF. The CDR3 nucleotides read TGCGCCAGCAGCCAAGATCGAGGGCTTGGTCAGCCCCAGCATTTT.

V usage is TRBV5-1 and J usage is TRBJ1-1; the match to TRBD1 covers 7 bases. Per germline, CDR1 SGHRS and CDR2 YFSETQ. With V trimmed by 4 bases and J by 1 base, 4 bases remained unmatched. The CDR3 has 14 amino acids. CDR3 nucleotide sequence: TGCGCCAGCAGCGTACAGGGGTCGAACACTGAAGCTTTCTTT. This sequence encodes CASSVQGSNTEAFF.

V usage is TRBV4-2 and J usage is TRBJ1-1, with 9 bases fitting TRBD1. This CDR3 is 16 amino acids long. Germline CDR1 is LGHNA and CDR2 is YNFKEQ. Trimming at V came to 3 bases and at J to 8 bases, leaving 13 bases not matched to a gene. The CDR3 DNA sequence: TGTGCCAGCAGCCACACTAGGGACAGGGTGTACCCCGAAGCTTTCTTT. Translation: CASSHTRDRVYPEAFF.

This clone was seen a handful of times. The rearrangement joins TRBV7-2 to TRBJ1-5, with D maybe TRBD1 (6 bases). This CDR3 comprises 14 residues. V was clipped by 2 bases and J by 5 bases, with 10 bases between them. Germline lookup yields CDR1 SGHTA and CDR2 FQGNSA. CDR3 bases: TGTGCCAGCAGCTTAAGGGGGGGGGATCAGCCCCAGCATTTT. Protein sequence: CASSLRGGDQPQHF.

J is TRBJ1-5 and V is TRBV4-1; D is possibly TRBD1 (6 bases). Germline CDR1 is MGHRA and CDR2 is YSYEKL. Between the trimmed V and J ends, which lost 0 bases and 6 bases, there was a span of 15 bases. There are 16 residues in the CDR3. Here the CDR3 reads CASSQEDWAGVQPQHF. The CDR3 DNA reads TGCGCCAGCAGCCAAGAAGATTGGGCAGGGGTTCAGCCCCAGCATTTT.

This clone has more than one count but fewer than ten. The V gene is TRBV5-1, the J gene TRBJ2-2; TRBD2 aligns across 9 bases. Germline loops: CDR1 SGHRS, CDR2 YFSETQ. The CDR3 has 15 amino acids. The V gene end was trimmed by 4 bases and the J gene end by 2 bases; junction bases not matched to a gene: 3. The CDR3 loop reads CASSTGTSNTGELFF. In nucleotides, the CDR3 is TGCGCCAGCAGCACCGGGACTAGCAACACCGGGGAGCTGTTTTTT. The entire variable domain, with the rest obtained from reference TRBV5-1 and TRBJ2-2, is as follows: KAGVTQTPRYLIKTRGQQVTLSCSPISGHRSVSWYQQTPGQGLQFLFEYFSETQRNKGNFPGRFSGRQFSNSRSEMNVSTLELGDSALYLCASSTGTSNTGELFFGEGSRLTVL.

This chain joins TRBV19 and TRBJ1-1; D may be TRBD1 (5 bases). CDR1 is LNHDA, CDR2 SQIVND, per germline (reference sequence). The CDR3 consists of 16 residues. V shed 6 bases and J shed 1 base, with 18 bases lying between them. CDR3 sequence: CASRNLGQDRNTEAFF. In DNA, the CDR3 is TGTGCCAGTAGGAACCTGGGGCAGGATAGGAACACTGAAGCTTTCTTT.

The chain has TRBV28 and TRBJ2-2, with TRBD1 as a possible D gene (6 bases). V gave up 6 bases and J gave up 0 bases, with 14 bases separating them. The CDR3 sequence is 16 residues long. Per the germline V gene, CDR1 is MDHEN and CDR2 is SYDVKM. CDR3 in amino acids: CASSRWTVTNTGELFF. As DNA, the CDR3 is TGTGCCAGCAGCCGATGGACAGTAACGAACACCGGGGAGCTGTTTTTT.

The gene calls are TRBV7-9 and TRBJ1-2, with 8 bases identical to TRBD1. The junction had 10 bases not matched to a gene; V was cut back by 5 bases and J by 2 bases. Germline V gene sequence: CDR1 SEHNR, CDR2 FQNEAQ (reference sequence). The CDR3 totals 16 residues. CDR3 loop: CASSRAGTGLNYGYTF. The CDR3 DNA is TGTGCCAGCAGCCGCGCCGGGACAGGACTCAACTATGGCTACACCTTC.

The chain has TRBV19 and TRBJ1-5; no reliable D call. V lost 2 bases, J lost 4 bases, and 9 bases lay in between. Germline V gene sequence: CDR1 LNHDA, CDR2 SQIVND (reference sequence). The CDR3 consists of 14 residues. The CDR3 nucleotides are TGTGCCAGTAGTATAACCGGGAGAAATCAGCCCCAGCATTTT. As protein: CASSITGRNQPQHF.

The chain uses TRBV6-6 and TRBJ2-7, with TRBD2 matching 9 bases. The CDR3 contains 16 residues. V was pared by 4 bases and J by 2 bases, with 9 bases of the junction left unmatched. Germline V gives CDR1 MNHNY, CDR2 SVGAGI (reference sequence). CDR3 nucleotides: TGTGCCAGCAGTTCCAAGCGGGAGGTCCCCACCTACGAGCAGTACTTC. It encodes CASSSKREVPTYEQYF.

V and J are TRBV5-6 and TRBJ2-5; 7 bases agree with TRBD1. The CDR3 runs 15 residues. Trimming removed 0 bases from V and 2 bases from J; junction bases left unmatched: 4. Germline lookup yields CDR1 SGHDT and CDR2 YYEEEE. CDR3 sequence reads: CASSLGTGLQETQYF. The CDR3 DNA reads as TGTGCCAGCAGCTTGGGGACAGGTTTGCAAGAGACCCAGTACTTC.

This clone appeared a single time. The CDR3 nucleotides are TGTGCCAGCACCCACTGGGGGGGTCAAGAGACCCAGTACTTC. Residues: CASTHWGGQETQYF. This chain links TRBV7-8 with TRBJ2-5; TRBD2 aligns across 7 bases. CDR1 and CDR2 from the germline V gene are SGHVS and FQNEAQ. Trimming removed 7 bases from V and 2 bases from J; junction bases left unmatched: 7. This CDR3 spans 14 amino acids.

The V and J genes are TRBV7-2 and TRBJ1-3; 8 nucleotides agree with TRBD1. Per germline, CDR1 SGHTA and CDR2 FQGNSA. The length of the CDR3 is 14 residues. The junction had 7 bases not matched to a gene; V was cut back by 4 bases and J by 8 bases. The DNA of the CDR3 is TGTGCCAGCAGCTACGGACAGGGTGGTGACACCATATATTTT. Translated, it gives CASSYGQGGDTIYF.

The chain has TRBV28 and TRBJ2-3; 8 bases match TRBD1. This CDR3 contains 17 residues. V lost 5 bases, J lost 0 bases, and 10 bases stayed unmatched. Germline CDR1 reads MDHEN; CDR2 reads SYDVKM. The CDR3 sequence is CASSKTQGAPSTDTQYF. As DNA, the CDR3 is TGTGCCAGCAGTAAGACCCAGGGGGCGCCAAGCACAGATACGCAGTATTTT.

CDR3 residues: CASSRGGVDEQYF. The DNA for the CDR3 is TGTGCCAGCAGTCGCGGAGGGGTTGACGAGCAGTACTTC. The gene calls are TRBV28 and TRBJ2-7, with TRBD2 as a possible D gene (6 bases). CDR1 is MDHEN, CDR2 SYDVKM, per germline. The CDR3 length is 13 residues. With 5 bases removed from V and 5 bases from J, the gap between germline ends came to 13 bases.

The V call is TRBV9, the J call TRBJ1-4, with 8 bases that match TRBD1. Per the germline V gene, CDR1 is SGDLS and CDR2 is YYNGEE. The CDR3 length is 15 residues. V shed 1 base and J 5 bases; nucleotides not matched to a gene: 4. The CDR3 DNA reads as TGTGCCAGCAGCGTACAGACAGGGGAAAATGAAAAACTGTTTTTT. Encoded protein: CASSVQTGENEKLFF.

CDR3 sequence (DNA): TGTGCCACCAACTCACTCGGGGTTGGGAACACTGAAGCTTTCTTT. Translated, it gives CATNSLGVGNTEAFF. The chain employs TRBV15 and TRBJ1-1; D gene unclear. There are 15 residues in the CDR3. V was trimmed by 7 bases and J by 1 base, leaving 16 bases between them. Germline CDR1 reads LNHNV; CDR2 reads YYDKDF (reference sequence).

The rearrangement uses TRBV27 and TRBJ1-2; a weak D match, TRBD1 (6 bases). Trimming shortened V by 5 bases and J by 8 bases, and 21 bases separated the two germline ends. CDR1 MNHEY and CDR2 SMNVEV come from the germline V gene (reference sequence). This CDR3 comprises 15 residues. The CDR3 DNA reads TGTGCCAGCAGTCTGACAGGAGGCGGGGGAAGCGGCTACACCTTC. This codes for CASSLTGGGGSGYTF.

The chain has TRBV15 and TRBJ2-2, with 10 bases identical to TRBD2. The ends lost 6 bases at V and 5 bases at J; junction bases unmatched: 0. This CDR3 region has 13 residues. CDR1 is LNHNV, CDR2 YYDKDF, per germline (reference sequence). CDR3 bases: TGTGCCACCAGGACTAGCGGGACCGGGGAGCTGTTTTTT. Translation: CATRTSGTGELFF.

J is TRBJ2-3 and V is TRBV19, with D possibly matching TRBD2 (5 bases). The germline V and J ends were trimmed by 7 bases and 0 bases, with 20 bases remaining between them. This CDR3 has 17 amino acids. Germline assignment: CDR1 LNHDA and CDR2 SQIVND (reference sequence). In nucleotides, the CDR3 is TGTGCCAGTACCCCCCAGGCGGGCTTAGCAAGCACAGATACGCAGTATTTT. Amino acids: CASTPQAGLASTDTQYF.

The chain is built from TRBV28 and TRBJ1-2; D perhaps matches TRBD1 (6 bases). Trimming left V 6 bases short and J 3 bases short, with 17 bases between. Germline CDR1 MDHEN, CDR2 SYDVKM. The CDR3 extends over 15 amino acids. CDR3 sequence (DNA): TGTGCCAGCAGCCCTCCCGGACAGACGGACTATGGCTACACCTTC. Residues: CASSPPGQTDYGYTF.

The chain combines TRBV19 with TRBJ2-7; weak D call: TRBD2 (5 bases). V was trimmed by 5 bases and J by 3 bases, leaving 20 bases between them. Germline-derived CDR1 and CDR2 are LNHDA and SQIVND (reference sequence). The CDR3 loop spans 16 amino acids. CDR3 in DNA: TGTGCCAGTAGTCCCCCCGGCGGGTCCCTCCTCTACGAGCAGTACTTC. Translation gives CASSPPGGSLLYEQYF.

This clone was observed a handful of times. This chain links TRBV4-1 with TRBJ2-5; TRBD2 agrees at 9 bases. This CDR3 comprises 15 residues. With 6 bases clipped from V and 3 bases from J, the junction kept 8 bases outside the gene matches. Germline V gene data show CDR1 as MGHRA and CDR2 as YSYEKL. The CDR3 sequence: CASRRVAGAEETQYF. The CDR3, as DNA: TGCGCCAGCAGAAGAGTAGCGGGAGCCGAAGAGACCCAGTACTTC.

The chain links TRBV29-1 to TRBJ2-7, with D perhaps TRBD1 (5 bases). Germline CDR1 and CDR2: SQVTM and ANQGSEA. V shed 4 bases and J shed 0 bases, with 13 bases lying between them. There are 14 residues in the CDR3. In DNA form, the CDR3 reads TGCAGCGTTGCCCAACAGGCCAGCTCCTACGAGCAGTACTTC. Its protein is CSVAQQASSYEQYF.

The DNA of the CDR3 is TGTGCCTGGAGTGGGACTAGCGACTCCTACGAGCAGTACTTC. It is translated as CAWSGTSDSYEQYF. The V and J genes are TRBV30 and TRBJ2-7; the match to TRBD2 covers 9 bases. The germline gives CDR1 GTSNPN, CDR2 SVGIG (reference sequence). V lost 1 base to trimming and J lost 0 bases; unmatched junction nucleotides: 1. CDR3 length: 14 residues.

The V call is TRBV19, the J call TRBJ2-1; 7 bases align to TRBD2. Germline CDR1 reads LNHDA; CDR2 reads SQIVND (reference sequence). The CDR3 extends over 15 amino acids. Unmatched junction bases numbered 10, after V lost 3 bases and J lost 8 bases. CDR3 in DNA: TGTGCCAGTAGTATCACGACTAGCTTTATGCATGAGCAGTTCTTC. Translating it yields CASSITTSFMHEQFF.

V and J are TRBV18 and TRBJ1-1; 8 nucleotides line up with TRBD1. Germline CDR1 and CDR2: KGHSH and LQKENI. Trimming at V came to 4 bases and at J to 2 bases, leaving 6 bases not matched to a gene. The CDR3 covers 15 residues. Here the CDR3 DNA reads TGTGCCAGCTCACGTTCGACAGGGGACAACACTGAAGCTTTCTTT. Translation: CASSRSTGDNTEAFF.